The 14 T cell receptor beta chains below all came from one sample that was sequenced in a study of beta chain features in type 1 diabetes. Expressed TCRB transcripts were sequenced, since all the RNA that had been isolated was reverse transcribed. This table comes from immunoSEQ multiplex PCR, and its TCRdb copy is limited to in-frame clones, with some not included. The sample carries just over 450,000 clones, roughly 30% recorded once. The sample was naive CD4+ T cells from blood. Every receptor here comes from a man aged 18 to 35 in good health.

The rearrangement links TRBV25-1 to TRBJ2-7; D is perhaps TRBD1 or TRBD2 (5 bases each). The CDR3 has 14 amino acids. Trimming left V 3 bases short and J 4 bases short, with 13 bases between. Per the germline V gene, CDR1 is MGHDK and CDR2 is SYGVNS. The CDR3 spells CASSDPGTGYEQYF. The DNA of the CDR3 is TGTGCCAGCAGTGATCCCGGGACGGGGTACGAGCAGTACTTC.

About this clone itself: Within the sample, other DNA sequences also encode this same CDR3. The rearrangement links TRBV20-1 to TRBJ2-7; no clear D gene. The ends were cut back, 3 bases at V and 5 bases at J, with 2 bases in the middle. The germline V gene has CDR1 DFQATT and CDR2 SNEGSKA (reference sequence). The CDR3 totals 9 residues. CDR3 sequence reads: CSASDEQYF. As DNA, the CDR3 is TGCAGTGCTAGTGACGAGCAGTACTTC.

This clone occurred a few times. The rearrangement joins TRBV5-6 to TRBJ2-5; unclear D gene. The CDR3 length is 14 residues. V was clipped by 2 bases and J by 4 bases, with 12 bases between them. Per germline, CDR1 SGHDT and CDR2 YYEEEE. This CDR3 reads CASSFFLFGETQYF. The CDR3 coding sequence is TGTGCCAGCAGCTTCTTCTTGTTTGGAGAGACCCAGTACTTC.

The chain links TRBV10-3 to TRBJ2-3; unclear D gene. The ends were cut back, 2 bases at V and 6 bases at J, with 12 bases in the middle. This CDR3 comprises 14 residues. Germline CDR1 ENHRY, CDR2 SYGVKD. In DNA form, the CDR3 reads TGTGCCATCAGTGAGCCGATTTTGGGGGATACGCAGTATTTT. Protein product: CAISEPILGDTQYF.

The CDR3, as DNA: TGTGCCAGCAGACCAGGGGCAGATACGCAGTATTTT. Translated, it gives CASRPGADTQYF. The J gene is TRBJ2-3, the V gene TRBV2; D is perhaps TRBD1 (6 bases). CDR1 is SNHLY, CDR2 FYNNEI, per germline. The CDR3 has 12 amino acids. V was shortened by 6 bases and J by 4 bases, with 8 bases between the two germline ends.

The sample holds a few counts of this clone. The chain employs TRBV9 and TRBJ2-7; 10 nucleotides line up with TRBD1. CDR3 length: 15 residues. The V gene's germline CDR1 is SGDLS and CDR2 YYNGEE. J was trimmed by 2 bases and V by 4 bases; bases with no gene match: 6. CDR3 amino acids: CASSPGTGEPYEQYF. DNA for the CDR3: TGTGCCAGCAGCCCAGGGACAGGGGAGCCCTACGAGCAGTACTTC.

The chain carries TRBV30 and TRBJ1-4; no reliable D call. Germline V gives CDR1 GTSNPN, CDR2 SVGIG (reference sequence). The CDR3 covers 13 residues. The V end lost 2 bases, the J end lost 5 bases, and 9 bases lay between the germline ends. The DNA of the CDR3 is TGTGCCTGGAGTTCACAGATGAATGAAAAACTGTTTTTT. Residues: CAWSSQMNEKLFF. Full variable domain (outside the CDR3, taken from reference TRBV30 and TRBJ1-4): SQTIHQWPATLVQPVGSPLSLECTVEGTSNPNLYWYRQAAGRGLQLLFYSVGIGQISSEVPQNLSASRPQDRQFILSSKKLLLSDSGFYLCAWSSQMNEKLFFGSGTQLSVL.

The chain is built from TRBV5-1 and TRBJ2-3; possibly TRBD1 for D (5 bases). Germline CDR1 SGHRS, CDR2 YFSETQ. This CDR3 region has 14 residues. Trimming pared 1 base from V and 3 bases from J, leaving 9 bases between. The CDR3 protein is CASSLQGRTDTQYF. CDR3 nucleotide sequence: TGCGCCAGCAGCTTGCAGGGTCGGACAGATACGCAGTATTTT. Full variable domain (rest looked up from reference TRBV5-1 and TRBJ2-3): KAGVTQTPRYLIKTRGQQVTLSCSPISGHRSVSWYQQTPGQGLQFLFEYFSETQRNKGNFPGRFSGRQFSNSRSEMNVSTLELGDSALYLCASSLQGRTDTQYFGPGTRLTVL.

The chain combines TRBV4-1 with TRBJ2-1; 7 bases align to TRBD2. Germline V lookup: CDR1 MGHRA, CDR2 YSYEKL. V shed 6 bases, J shed 6 bases, and the junction held 5 bases outside the gene matches. The CDR3 has 13 residues. As DNA, the CDR3 is TGCGCCAGCAGACCGCGGGAGTCCAATGAGCAGTTCTTC. Translation gives CASRPRESNEQFF.

The rearrangement links TRBV9 to TRBJ2-7, with D perhaps TRBD2 (6 bases). V lost 3 bases, J lost 5 bases, and 18 bases lay in between. This CDR3 region has 15 residues. Germline V lookup: CDR1 SGDLS, CDR2 YYNGEE. CDR3 nucleotide sequence: TGTGCCAGCAGCGGCATGGCGGGGCCCTCTAACGAGCAGTACTTC. It encodes CASSGMAGPSNEQYF. Full variable domain (outside the CDR3, taken from reference TRBV9 and TRBJ2-7): DSGVTQTPKHLITATGQRVTLRCSPRSGDLSVYWYQQSLDQGLQFLIQYYNGEERAKGNILERFSAQQFPDLHSELNLSSLELGDSALYFCASSGMAGPSNEQYFGPGTRLTVT.

The J gene is TRBJ2-1, the V gene TRBV27, with 8 bases aligning to TRBD2. The CDR3 loop spans 15 amino acids. Germline V gives CDR1 MNHEY, CDR2 SMNVEV (reference sequence). V gave up 3 bases and J gave up 7 bases; unmatched junction bases: 8. CDR3 in amino acids: CASSFESGSGNEQFF. Written as DNA, the CDR3 is TGTGCCAGCAGTTTTGAGAGCGGGAGTGGAAATGAGCAGTTCTTC.

This clone was found a few times. This chain links TRBV25-1 with TRBJ2-7; a possible D gene is TRBD1 (6 bases). CDR1 and CDR2 from the germline V gene are MGHDK and SYGVNS. Trimming cost V 2 bases and J 2 bases, with 13 bases left between them. CDR3 length: 15 residues. CDR3 in DNA: TGTGCCAGCAGTGAACAGGGTAAGGGGGCCTACGAGCAGTACTTC. Translating it yields CASSEQGKGAYEQYF.

There are a few counts of this clone. The chain links TRBV19 to TRBJ1-2; TRBD1 might be the D (5 bases). The CDR3 runs 14 residues. Germline-derived CDR1 and CDR2 are LNHDA and SQIVND (reference sequence). V lost 0 bases and J lost 2, with 7 bases in between. CDR3 sequence (DNA): TGTGCCAGTAGTATAGACCCAGGGAACTATGGCTACACCTTC. Amino acid sequence: CASSIDPGNYGYTF.

The chain joins TRBV29-1 to TRBJ2-4, with 8 bases lining up with TRBD2. Germline trimming cut 3 bases from V and 2 bases from J; bases unmatched to any gene: 9. This CDR3 spans 16 amino acids. CDR1 is SQVTM and CDR2 is ANQGSEA in the germline V gene. The CDR3 region is CSVDIPGGRSKNIQYF. In nucleotides, the CDR3 is TGCAGCGTTGATATTCCGGGAGGGAGGTCCAAAAACATTCAGTACTTC.